One T cell receptor (beta chain) is described in this entry. Its antigen is not known. The study ran its PCR with 60 Vbeta and 13 Jbeta primers. The table came from immunoSEQ multiplex PCR; TCRdb's copy has only in-frame clones and leaves some out. The ten most abundant clones cover about 12% of a sample with about 55,000 clones. The data derive from a study of cytomegalovirus exposure and HLA in healthy donors. Findings of the study overall: Many donors carried some public TCRs, although rarity characterized most TCR sequences.

The ends lost 5 bases at V and 3 bases at J; junction bases unmatched: 5. From germline, CDR1 is LGHNA and CDR2 YSLEER. The CDR3 runs to 14 residues. This TCR derives from a woman aged 55-75 years in good health and CMV-seropositive. Sample: PBMCs. The chain carries TRBV4-3 and TRBJ1-2, with 8 positions matching TRBD1. CDR3 in DNA: TGCGCCAGCAGCTCACAACAGGGGGACTATGGCTACACCTTC. Translating gives CASSSQQGDYGYTF.